A single sample is the source of the 23 T cell receptor beta chains below, sequenced in a study of brain T cells in children with intractable seizures (dated by TCRdb to about 2021). This specimen's time point label, interpreted: resected brain tissue, or blood drawn just prior to surgery. Libraries were built with the immunoSEQ multiplex PCR assay. Not all clones reach the TCRdb copy of this immuneACCESS table, which keeps in-frame sequences only. Checked studies attribute under half of the gap to unresolved V genes and leave the rest unexplained. The sample table contains tens of thousands of clones; only one count was recorded for approximately 90% of them. The top ten constitute roughly 25% of the sample. The sequencing here drew on peripheral blood, taken at surgery. Receptors were obtained from a girl aged 2-9 years with Rasmussen encephalitis and intractable seizures.

The CDR3 DNA reads TGTGCCAGCAGCTTTCGGACAGGGGGCCCCTTCTATGGCTACACCTTC. Its protein product is CASSFRTGGPFYGYTF. This chain joins TRBV27 and TRBJ1-2; 11 nucleotides match TRBD1. V gave up 6 bases and J gave up 4 bases; unmatched junction bases: 10. Germline V gene data show CDR1 as MNHEY and CDR2 as SMNVEV (reference sequence). The CDR3 covers 16 residues.

The CDR3: CSVLLKPLDTGFSGNTIYF. In DNA form, the CDR3 reads TGCAGCGTTCTCTTGAAGCCCCTAGATACAGGGTTTTCTGGAAACACCATATATTTT. J is TRBJ1-3 and V is TRBV29-1, with a possible D match to TRBD1 (6 bases). This CDR3 has 19 amino acids. Germline loops: CDR1 SQVTM, CDR2 ANQGSEA. V was shortened by 5 bases and J by 1 base, with 27 bases between the two germline ends.

The J gene is TRBJ2-1, the V gene TRBV5-8, with 10 bases identical to TRBD2. V shed 4 bases and J 8 bases; nucleotides not matched to a gene: 12. Looked up from germline, CDR1 is SGHTS and CDR2 is YDEGEE. The CDR3 consists of 16 residues. The DNA of the CDR3 is TGTGCCAGCAGCCATCTTCGTCTAGCGGGAGCGCATGAGCAGTTCTTC. Translated: CASSHLRLAGAHEQFF.

CDR3 nucleotides: TGTGCCAGCTCACCTCTCTCCGGGGCCAGGAGCGAGCAGTACTTC. It yields the protein CASSPLSGARSEQYF. The gene calls are TRBV18 and TRBJ2-7; D could derive from TRBD1 or TRBD2 (5 bases each). Trimming removed 3 bases at V and 6 bases at J, with 18 bases between. The CDR3 runs 15 residues. The germline V gene encodes CDR1 KGHSH and CDR2 LQKENI.

J is TRBJ2-5 and V is TRBV11-3, with D perhaps matching TRBD2 (7 bases). CDR1 is SGHNT, CDR2 YENEEA, per germline. The CDR3 has 16 residues. V shed 2 bases and J shed 2 bases, with 15 bases lying between them. This CDR3 reads CASSLSSGGGQETQYF. CDR3 nucleotide sequence: TGTGCCAGCAGCTTATCTAGCGGAGGGGGGCAAGAGACCCAGTACTTC.

This sequence joins TRBV18 and TRBJ2-2; 10 nucleotides align to TRBD1. The junction had 9 bases not matched to a gene; V was cut back by 6 bases and J by 5 bases. The CDR3 spans 16 residues. CDR1 KGHSH and CDR2 LQKENI come from the germline V gene. CDR3 protein: CASSPTGTGVTGELFF. CDR3 bases: TGTGCCAGCTCGCCCACCGGGACAGGGGTTACCGGGGAGCTGTTTTTT.

J is TRBJ2-3 and V is TRBV29-1; TRBD2 aligns across 8 bases. The ends lost 6 bases at V and 6 bases at J; junction bases unmatched: 8. The CDR3 is 13 residues long. Per germline, CDR1 SQVTM and CDR2 ANQGSEA. CDR3 amino acids: CSVELAVGDTQYF. CDR3 nucleotide sequence: TGCAGCGTAGAACTAGCGGTGGGTGATACGCAGTATTTT.

The J gene is TRBJ1-4, the V gene TRBV6-6, with D hard to call. Germline V gene lookup returns CDR1 MNHNY and CDR2 SVGAGI (reference sequence). Trimming took 6 bases from V and 1 from J, leaving 9 bases between them. This CDR3 has 14 residues. CDR3 sequence (DNA): TGTGCCAGCAGAGGGTTTGTAACTAATGAAAAACTGTTTTTT. It encodes CASRGFVTNEKLFF.

The V and J genes are TRBV5-4 and TRBJ2-5; 16 nucleotides line up with TRBD2. The CDR3 length is 19 residues. The ends lost 0 bases at V and 2 bases at J; junction bases unmatched: 7. CDR1 and CDR2 from the germline V gene are SGHNT and YYREEE (reference sequence). CDR3 sequence (DNA): TGTGCCAGCAGCTTGGCCCCGGGACTAGCGGGGGGGCGGCAAGAGACCCAGTACTTC. As protein: CASSLAPGLAGGRQETQYF.

V is TRBV4-2 and J is TRBJ2-2, with a possible D match to TRBD2 (5 bases). V dropped 1 base and J dropped 5 bases, with 11 bases sitting between them. The CDR3 is 15 amino acids. From germline, CDR1 is LGHNA and CDR2 YNFKEQ. Here the CDR3 DNA reads TGTGCCAGCAGCCAAGGGTCGGGAACGACCGGGGAGCTGTTTTTT. Encoded protein: CASSQGSGTTGELFF.

V usage is TRBV7-3 and J usage is TRBJ2-1, with 9 bases identical to TRBD1. The V gene end was trimmed by 0 bases and the J gene end by 5 bases; junction bases not matched to a gene: 2. The CDR3 totals 15 residues. The germline V gene has CDR1 SGHTA and CDR2 FQGTGA. This CDR3 is CASSLTGQGDNEQFF. CDR3 nucleotides: TGTGCCAGCAGCTTAACGGGACAGGGAGACAATGAGCAGTTCTTC. Combining the CDR3 with reference TRBV7-3 and TRBJ2-1 gives the whole variable domain GAGVSQTPSNKVTEKGKYVELRCDPISGHTALYWYRQSLGQGPEFLIYFQGTGAADDSGLPNDRFFAVRPEGSVSTLKIQRTERGDSAVYLCASSLTGQGDNEQFFGPGTRLTVL.

The J gene is TRBJ2-3, the V gene TRBV10-3; 11 bases map to TRBD2. Per germline, CDR1 ENHRY and CDR2 SYGVKD. V lost 5 bases to trimming and J lost 13 bases; unmatched junction nucleotides: 8. The CDR3 spans 13 residues. CDR3 residues: CAISSPIAGGEYF. DNA of the CDR3: TGTGCCATCAGTTCTCCCATAGCGGGAGGGGAGTATTTT.

The chain couples TRBV6-5 to TRBJ1-5; TRBD1 agrees at 7 bases. Trimming removed 6 bases from V and 2 bases from J; junction bases left unmatched: 7. The germline V gene has CDR1 MNHEY and CDR2 SVGAGI. The CDR3 length is 15 residues. The CDR3 DNA reads TGTGCCAGCAGCGGGACAGCTGGCGGCAATCAGCCCCAGCATTTT. Translation: CASSGTAGGNQPQHF.

The chain couples TRBV11-2 to TRBJ2-7, with a possible D match to TRBD1 (6 bases). The length of the CDR3 is 13 residues. Between the trimmed V and J ends, which lost 0 bases and 6 bases, there was a span of 9 bases. Germline V CDR1 and CDR2: SGHAT, FQNNGV. CDR3 coding DNA: TGTGCCAGCAGCTTAGAGGACAGCACCGAGCAGTACTTC. It codes for CASSLEDSTEQYF.

CDR3 nucleotide sequence: TGTGCCAGCAGCTACGGGGGCAGGGATGAGACCCAGTACTTC. Residues: CASSYGGRDETQYF. The chain carries TRBV7-2 and TRBJ2-5; D is tentatively TRBD1 or TRBD2 (6 bases each). The germline V and J ends were trimmed by 4 bases and 5 bases, with 14 bases remaining between them. The CDR3 has 14 amino acids. Germline CDR1 and CDR2: SGHTA and FQGNSA.

This chain joins TRBV29-1 and TRBJ2-5; possible D gene TRBD1, 8 bases. Trimming left V 7 bases short and J 5 bases short, with 14 bases between. CDR1 and CDR2 from the germline V gene are SQVTM and ANQGSEA. The CDR3 is 12 amino acids. The CDR3 here is CSGIQGGETQYF. The CDR3 nucleotides read TGCAGCGGGATACAGGGGGGGGAGACCCAGTACTTC.

The rearrangement uses TRBV9 and TRBJ2-3, with D hard to call. The CDR3 is made up of 16 amino acids. CDR1 and CDR2 (germline): SGDLS, YYNGEE. V lost 0 bases, J lost 6 bases, and 17 bases lay in between. CDR3 amino acids: CASSVGSYSPQDTQYF. CDR3 nucleotide sequence: TGTGCCAGCAGCGTAGGCAGCTACTCCCCACAGGATACGCAGTATTTT.

The CDR3 is CASSYFLGGPYYGYTF. For the CDR3, the DNA is TGTGCCAGCAGTTATTTTCTTGGAGGCCCTTACTATGGCTACACCTTC. This chain uses TRBV6-5 with TRBJ1-2; unclear D gene. Trimming pared 3 bases from V and 3 bases from J, leaving 17 bases between. This CDR3 spans 16 amino acids. CDR1 is MNHEY and CDR2 is SVGAGI in the germline V gene.

The rearrangement links TRBV4-1 to TRBJ1-4; no clear D. Trimming stripped 4 bases from V and 8 bases from J, with 14 bases between. The CDR3 spans 14 residues. CDR1 and CDR2 from the germline V gene are MGHRA and YSYEKL. The CDR3 loop is CASSLLGREEKLFF. CDR3 bases: TGCGCCAGCAGCCTCCTCGGGCGCGAGGAAAAACTGTTTTTT.

The chain carries TRBV18 and TRBJ2-5; 10 nucleotides agree with TRBD2. The CDR3 totals 17 residues. Unmatched junction bases numbered 8, after V lost 1 base and J lost 3 bases. Germline CDR1 reads KGHSH; CDR2 reads LQKENI. In DNA form, the CDR3 reads TGTGCCAGCTCACCACTTCTTCGAGCGGGGGGGGAAGAGACCCAGTACTTC. It encodes CASSPLLRAGGEETQYF.

This clone appeared a single time. The chain employs TRBV24-1 and TRBJ2-3; 7 positions match TRBD1. The germline V gene encodes CDR1 KGHDR and CDR2 SFDVKD. J was trimmed by 2 bases and V by 1 base; bases with no gene match: 8. This CDR3 comprises 17 residues. This chain's CDR3 is CATSDLGKQGTTDTQYF. CDR3 coding DNA: TGTGCCACCAGTGATTTAGGGAAACAGGGGACCACAGATACGCAGTATTTT.

The chain uses TRBV14 and TRBJ2-6; D gene unclear. Germline lookup yields CDR1 SGHDN and CDR2 FVKESK. The CDR3 is 15 amino acids. Trimming took off 4 bases at V and 4 bases at J, with 11 bases between the two ends. This CDR3 is CASSPISGGANVLTF. The CDR3 DNA is TGTGCCAGCAGCCCGATCTCTGGAGGGGCCAACGTCCTGACTTTC.

The DNA of the CDR3 is TGTGCCAGCAGTTACTCCCAGGGGGCGGATGGCTACACCTTC. Its translation is CASSYSQGADGYTF. The genes are TRBV6-5 and TRBJ1-2; the match to TRBD1 covers 8 bases. The V and J ends lost 0 bases and 6 bases, in that order; junction bases with no gene match: 3. Germline V gene lookup returns CDR1 MNHEY and CDR2 SVGAGI. The CDR3 runs 14 residues.